This T cell receptor (beta chain) was retrieved from a study of shared clonotypes between healthy human individuals. Looking at the study overall: Aged between 18 and 49, the donors were two women and a few men. Three CD4 naive, three CD4 memory, two CD8 naive and one CD8 memory plate were used per donor.

Study outcomes and limitations: Memory subsets generally showed lower estimated richness than naive subsets.

CD8 cells classed as naive were CD45RO-negative and positively selected for CCR7, excluding terminally differentiated effector memory CD45RA+ cells. J gave up 3 bases and V 8 bases, and 0 bases lay outside the gene matches. Germline V gene lookup returns CDR1 LNHDA and CDR2 SQIVND (reference sequence). The CDR3 loop spans 12 amino acids. This clone has a handful of counts. Its antigen is not identified. Sorted-subset replicate PCRs used approximately 200 ng of genomic DNA. This amount corresponded to approximately 30,000 T cell genomes. Here immunoSEQ multiplex PCR was the method, and the copy in TCRdb shows in-frame clones only, minus some. Altogether around 2.1 million clones are present, 90% to 95% being singletons, with the ten largest covering around 1.7%.

The receptor's source is a young man in good health. Some clones in this sample may be carry-over from other donors' samples. The chain employs TRBV19 and TRBJ1-1; 10 bases line up with TRBD1. Sequencing was carried out using naive CD8+ T cells from PBMCs. The CDR3 DNA is TGTGCCAGTGGACAGGGGGACACTGAAGCTTTCTTT. Protein: CASGQGDTEAFF.